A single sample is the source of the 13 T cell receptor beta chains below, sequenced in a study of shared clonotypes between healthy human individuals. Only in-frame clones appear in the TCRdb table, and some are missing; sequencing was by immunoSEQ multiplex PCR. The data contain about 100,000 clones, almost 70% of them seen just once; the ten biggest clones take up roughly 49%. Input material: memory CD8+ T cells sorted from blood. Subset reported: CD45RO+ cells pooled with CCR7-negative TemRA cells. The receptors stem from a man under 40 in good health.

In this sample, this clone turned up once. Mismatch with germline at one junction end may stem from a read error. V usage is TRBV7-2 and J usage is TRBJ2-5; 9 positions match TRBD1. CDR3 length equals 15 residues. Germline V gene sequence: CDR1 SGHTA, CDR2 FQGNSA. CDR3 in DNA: TGTGCCAGCAGTTTAGGAGGACAGGGGTTAGAGACCCAGTACTTC. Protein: CASSLGGQGLETQYF.

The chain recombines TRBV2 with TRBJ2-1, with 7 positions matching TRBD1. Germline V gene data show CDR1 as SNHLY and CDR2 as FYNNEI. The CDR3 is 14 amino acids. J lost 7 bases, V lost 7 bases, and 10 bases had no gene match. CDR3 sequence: CASTRQGIMNEQFF. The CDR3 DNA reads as TGTGCCAGCACTCGACAGGGCATTATGAATGAGCAGTTCTTC.

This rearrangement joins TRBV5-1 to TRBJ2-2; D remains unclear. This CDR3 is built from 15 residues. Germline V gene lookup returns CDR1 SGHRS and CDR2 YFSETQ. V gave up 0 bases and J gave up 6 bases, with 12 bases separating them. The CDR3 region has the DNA TGCGCCAGCAGCTTGGACACCTATGTTCCCGGGGAGCTGTTTTTT. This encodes CASSLDTYVPGELFF. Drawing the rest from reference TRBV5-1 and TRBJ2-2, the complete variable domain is KAGVTQTPRYLIKTRGQQVTLSCSPISGHRSVSWYQQTPGQGLQFLFEYFSETQRNKGNFPGRFSGRQFSNSRSEMNVSTLELGDSALYLCASSLDTYVPGELFFGEGSRLTVL.

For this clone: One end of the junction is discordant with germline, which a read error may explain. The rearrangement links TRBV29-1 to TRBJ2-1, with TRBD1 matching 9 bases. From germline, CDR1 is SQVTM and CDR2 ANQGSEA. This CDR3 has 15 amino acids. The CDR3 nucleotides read TGCAGCGTTGAGCCGGGACAGGGACAACGGAATGAGCGGTTCTTC. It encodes CSVEPGQGQRNERFF.

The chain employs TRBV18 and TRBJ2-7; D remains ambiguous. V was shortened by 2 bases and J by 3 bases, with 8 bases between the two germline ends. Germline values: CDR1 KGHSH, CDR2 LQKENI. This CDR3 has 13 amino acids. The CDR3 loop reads CASSPGLDYEQYF. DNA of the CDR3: TGTGCCAGCTCACCAGGGTTGGACTACGAGCAGTACTTC.

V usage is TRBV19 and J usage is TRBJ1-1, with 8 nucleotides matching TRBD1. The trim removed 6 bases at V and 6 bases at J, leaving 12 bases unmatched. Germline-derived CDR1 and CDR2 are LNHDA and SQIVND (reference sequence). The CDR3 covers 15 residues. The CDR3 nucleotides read TGTGCCAGTAGACAACTCTGGACAGGGATTTCTGAAGCTTTCTTT. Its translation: CASRQLWTGISEAFF.

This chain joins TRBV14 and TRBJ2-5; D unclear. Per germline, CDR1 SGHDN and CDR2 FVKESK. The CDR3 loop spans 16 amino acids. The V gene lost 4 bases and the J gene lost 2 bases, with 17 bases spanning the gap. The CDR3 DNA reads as TGTGCCAGCAGCCTGTCCCGGAGTATCCTTCAAGAGACCCAGTACTTC. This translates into CASSLSRSILQETQYF.

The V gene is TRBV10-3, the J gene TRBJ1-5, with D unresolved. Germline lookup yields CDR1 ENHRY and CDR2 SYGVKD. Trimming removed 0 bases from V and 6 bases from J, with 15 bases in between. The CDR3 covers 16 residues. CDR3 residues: CAISESMGSGVQPQHF. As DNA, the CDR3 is TGTGCCATCAGTGAGTCGATGGGGAGCGGAGTTCAGCCCCAGCATTTT.

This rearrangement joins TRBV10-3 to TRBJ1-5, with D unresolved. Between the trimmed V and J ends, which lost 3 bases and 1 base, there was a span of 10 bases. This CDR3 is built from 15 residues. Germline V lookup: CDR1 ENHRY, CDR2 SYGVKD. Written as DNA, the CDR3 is TGTGCCATCAGTGATAGCACCAACAGCAATCAGCCCCAGCATTTT. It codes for CAISDSTNSNQPQHF.

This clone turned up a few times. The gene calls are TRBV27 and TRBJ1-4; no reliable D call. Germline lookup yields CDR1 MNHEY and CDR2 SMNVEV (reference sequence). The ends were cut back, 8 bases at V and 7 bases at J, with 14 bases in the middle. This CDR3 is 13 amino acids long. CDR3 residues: CASPGLGGEKLFF. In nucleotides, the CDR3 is TGTGCCAGCCCTGGACTGGGAGGTGAAAAACTGTTTTTT.

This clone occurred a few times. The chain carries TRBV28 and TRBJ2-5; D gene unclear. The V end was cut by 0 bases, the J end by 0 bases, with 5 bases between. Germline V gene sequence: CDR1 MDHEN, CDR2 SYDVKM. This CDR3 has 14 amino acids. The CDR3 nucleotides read TGTGCCAGCAGTTTATGGGCAAACCAAGAGACCCAGTACTTC. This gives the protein CASSLWANQETQYF. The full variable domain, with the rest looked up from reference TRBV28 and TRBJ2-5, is DVKVTQSSRYLVKRTGEKVFLECVQDMDHENMFWYRQDPGLGLRLIYFSYDVKMKEKGDIPEGYSVSREKKERFSLILESASTNQTSMYLCASSLWANQETQYFGPGTRLLVL.

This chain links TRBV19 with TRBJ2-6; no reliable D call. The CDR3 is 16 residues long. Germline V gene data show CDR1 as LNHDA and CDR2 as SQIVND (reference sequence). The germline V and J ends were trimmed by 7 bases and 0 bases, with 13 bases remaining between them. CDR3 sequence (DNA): TGTGCCAGTACCCTCGGAAGCCCCTCTGGGGCCAACGTCCTGACTTTC. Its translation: CASTLGSPSGANVLTF.

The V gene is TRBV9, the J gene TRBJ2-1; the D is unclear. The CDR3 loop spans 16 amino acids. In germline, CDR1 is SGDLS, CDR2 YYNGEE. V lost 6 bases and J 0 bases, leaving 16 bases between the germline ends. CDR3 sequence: CASTTNPEASYNEQFF. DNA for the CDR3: TGTGCCAGCACCACAAACCCTGAGGCCTCCTACAATGAGCAGTTCTTC. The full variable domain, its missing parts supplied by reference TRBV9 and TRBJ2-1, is DSGVTQTPKHLITATGQRVTLRCSPRSGDLSVYWYQQSLDQGLQFLIQYYNGEERAKGNILERFSAQQFPDLHSELNLSSLELGDSALYFCASTTNPEASYNEQFFGPGTRLTVL.